These T cell receptor beta chains were read from a single sample in a study of blood T cell repertoires in COVID-19. Sequencing used immunoSEQ multiplex PCR; TCRdb keeps in-frame clones, though not all of them. Of tens of thousands of clones listed, about 91% are singletons. Sequenced input: peripheral blood. The receptor set was obtained from a human donor in a cohort sampled during active COVID-19. CDR3s include the opening cysteine and the closing phenylalanine or tryptophan. Each record gives: J gene, V gene, D gene, CDR3 length, clone size, CDR3 protein, CDR3 DNA. A D gene is named only where the DNA matches it firmly. Part of the rows lack a size; the others show once, few, many or a class for expanded clones.

J: TRBJ1-1; V: TRBV7-3; D: -; length: 13; size: -; CDR3: CASSLGESTEAFF; DNA: TGTGCCAGCAGCTTAGGGGAGAGCACTGAAGCTTTCTTT
J: TRBJ2-7; V: TRBV4-1; D: TRBD2; length: 15; size: -; CDR3: CASSQGTSATYEQYF; DNA: TGCGCCAGCAGCCAGGGGACTAGCGCAACCTACGAGCAGTACTTC
J: TRBJ2-2; V: TRBV4-3; D: -; length: 14; size: -; CDR3: CASSHKQGTGELFF; DNA: TGCGCCAGCAGCCATAAACAGGGCACCGGGGAGCTGTTTTTT
J: TRBJ2-1; V: TRBV18; D: -; length: 17; size: -; CDR3: CASSPYFDSSSYNEQFF; DNA: TGTGCCAGCTCCCCTTACTTCGACAGCAGCTCCTACAATGAGCAGTTCTTC
J: TRBJ2-1; V: TRBV6-6; D: -; length: 16; size: -; CDR3: CASSSRTLSSYNEQFF; DNA: TGTGCCAGCAGTTCCAGGACTCTGAGCTCCTACAATGAGCAGTTCTTC
J: TRBJ1-4; V: TRBV7-2; D: -; length: 14; size: few; CDR3: CASSPEQRNEKLFF; DNA: TGTGCCAGCAGCCCGGAGCAGCGAAATGAAAAACTGTTTTTT
J: TRBJ2-2; V: TRBV19; D: -; length: 15; size: few; CDR3: CASSIQGSVTGELFF; DNA: TGTGCCAGTAGTATTCAGGGGTCGGTCACCGGGGAGCTGTTTTTT
J: TRBJ2-5; V: TRBV28; D: -; length: 14; size: -; CDR3: CASTPYRVQETQYF; DNA: TGTGCCAGCACCCCATACAGGGTCCAAGAGACCCAGTACTTC
J: TRBJ1-2; V: TRBV6-1; D: -; length: 15; size: -; CDR3: CASSEGGGVGYGYTF; DNA: TGTGCCAGCAGTGAAGGAGGAGGGGTAGGCTATGGCTACACCTTC
J: TRBJ1-5; V: TRBV7-9; D: -; length: 17; size: -; CDR3: CASSLEGRGKTRQPQHF; DNA: TGTGCCAGCAGCTTAGAAGGCAGGGGCAAAACCCGGCAGCCCCAGCATTTT
J: TRBJ1-2; V: TRBV28; D: TRBD1; length: 15; size: -; CDR3: CASSPPPTGGYGYTF; DNA: TGTGCCAGCAGCCCTCCCCCAACAGGGGGCTATGGCTACACCTTC
J: TRBJ1-4; V: TRBV9; D: TRBD1; length: 16; size: -; CDR3: CASSADRAATNEKLFF; DNA: TGTGCCAGCAGCGCCGACAGGGCCGCAACTAATGAAAAACTGTTTTTT
J: TRBJ1-1; V: TRBV7-3; D: -; length: 13; size: -; CDR3: CASSSAGGTEAFF; DNA: TGTGCCAGCAGCTCGGCGGGGGGCACTGAAGCTTTCTTT
J: TRBJ2-5; V: TRBV7-9; D: TRBD1; length: 16; size: -; CDR3: CASSDGTGALQETQYF; DNA: TGTGCCAGCAGCGACGGGACAGGCGCACTCCAAGAGACCCAGTACTTC
J: TRBJ2-7; V: TRBV19; D: -; length: 13; size: -; CDR3: CASSPNSRYEQYF; DNA: TGTGCCAGTAGTCCAAACAGCCGCTACGAGCAGTACTTC
J: TRBJ2-7; V: TRBV19; D: -; length: 13; size: -; CDR3: CASSIASSYEQYF; DNA: TGTGCCAGTAGTATCGCTAGCTCCTACGAGCAGTACTTC
J: TRBJ1-2; V: TRBV12-3/TRBV12-4; D: TRBD1; length: 13; size: -; CDR3: CASSRDRDYGYTF; DNA: TGTGCCAGCAGTCGGGACAGGGATTATGGCTACACCTTC
J: TRBJ2-7; V: TRBV6-1; D: -; length: 11; size: -; CDR3: CASSDRYEQYF; DNA: TGTGCCAGCAGTGATCGCTACGAGCAGTACTTC
J: TRBJ2-1; V: TRBV27; D: -; length: 15; size: -; CDR3: CASRIPGQPYNEQFF; DNA: TGTGCCAGCAGAATACCCGGACAGCCCTACAATGAGCAGTTCTTC
J: TRBJ1-2; V: TRBV19; D: TRBD1; length: 13; size: -; CDR3: CASIQQGAYGYTF; DNA: TGTGCCAGTATCCAACAGGGGGCCTATGGCTACACCTTC
J: TRBJ2-1; V: TRBV27; D: TRBD2; length: 17; size: -; CDR3: CASRGLKRGVSYNEQFF; DNA: TGTGCCAGCAGGGGACTAAAGCGGGGGGTCTCCTACAATGAGCAGTTCTTC
J: TRBJ1-5; V: TRBV10-3; D: -; length: 14; size: -; CDR3: CAISEGSRNQPQHF; DNA: TGTGCCATCAGTGAGGGGTCTAGAAATCAGCCCCAGCATTTT
J: TRBJ2-5; V: TRBV7-3; D: TRBD1; length: 15; size: -; CDR3: CASSSQGARRETQYF; DNA: TGTGCCAGCAGCTCGCAGGGGGCACGGCGGGAGACCCAGTACTTC
J: TRBJ1-2; V: TRBV29-1; D: -; length: 11; size: -; CDR3: CSGSNRDGYTF; DNA: TGCAGCGGATCGAACAGGGATGGCTACACCTTC
J: TRBJ2-7; V: TRBV20-1; D: -; length: 10; size: -; CDR3: CSATNYEQYF; DNA: TGCAGTGCTACCAACTACGAGCAGTACTTC
J: TRBJ2-1; V: TRBV6-4; D: -; length: 13; size: -; CDR3: CASSVGLAGEQFF; DNA: TGTGCCAGCAGTGTAGGTTTGGCGGGTGAGCAGTTCTTC
J: TRBJ2-7; V: TRBV6-5; D: TRBD1; length: 13; size: -; CDR3: CASSRDRVYEQYF; DNA: TGTGCCAGCAGTAGGGACAGAGTCTACGAGCAGTACTTC
J: TRBJ1-5; V: TRBV6-5; D: -; length: 15; size: -; CDR3: CASSYSQGLGQPQHF; DNA: TGTGCCAGCAGTTACTCCCAGGGGCTCGGGCAGCCCCAGCATTTT
J: TRBJ2-3; V: TRBV10-2; D: -; length: 14; size: -; CDR3: CASQQDGGTDTQYF; DNA: TGCGCCAGTCAACAGGATGGCGGCACAGATACGCAGTATTTT
J: TRBJ2-3; V: TRBV4-3; D: TRBD2; length: 15; size: -; CDR3: CASSQDGGRADTQYF; DNA: TGCGCCAGCAGCCAAGATGGAGGGAGGGCAGATACGCAGTATTTT
J: TRBJ1-4; V: TRBV28; D: -; length: 13; size: few; CDR3: CASSSGGTEKLFF; DNA: TGTGCCAGCAGTTCGGGAGGAACCGAAAAACTGTTTTTT
J: TRBJ1-1; V: TRBV5-1; D: -; length: 15; size: -; CDR3: CASSLFQGGNTEAFF; DNA: TGCGCCAGCAGCTTGTTTCAGGGCGGGAACACTGAAGCTTTCTTT
J: TRBJ1-4; V: TRBV24-1; D: TRBD1; length: 16; size: -; CDR3: CATSDPPGQGVEKLFF; DNA: TGTGCCACCAGTGACCCACCGGGACAGGGCGTTGAAAAACTGTTTTTT
J: TRBJ1-3; V: TRBV19; D: -; length: 13; size: -; CDR3: CASGWSSGNTIYF; DNA: TGTGCCAGTGGTTGGAGCTCTGGAAACACCATATATTTT
J: TRBJ2-5; V: TRBV5-4; D: TRBD2; length: 15; size: -; CDR3: CASSLRAGGRETQYF; DNA: TGTGCCAGCAGCTTAAGAGCGGGGGGGCGAGAGACCCAGTACTTC
J: TRBJ1-1; V: TRBV19; D: -; length: 16; size: -; CDR3: CASSIDPRHTNTEAFF; DNA: TGTGCCAGTAGTATAGATCCGAGACATACGAACACTGAAGCTTTCTTT
J: TRBJ2-1; V: TRBV18; D: TRBD2; length: 16; size: -; CDR3: CASSPGLAGGINEQFF; DNA: TGTGCCAGCTCACCGGGACTAGCGGGAGGTATTAATGAGCAGTTCTTC
J: TRBJ2-5; V: TRBV11-2; D: TRBD2; length: 17; size: -; CDR3: CASSLNPSGGYQETQYF; DNA: TGTGCCAGCAGCTTAAATCCTAGCGGGGGGTACCAAGAGACCCAGTACTTC
J: TRBJ2-5; V: TRBV5-1; D: -; length: 15; size: -; CDR3: CASRPGRGNQETQYF; DNA: TGCGCCAGCAGGCCTGGACGGGGTAACCAAGAGACCCAGTACTTC
J: TRBJ1-3; V: TRBV4-2; D: -; length: 16; size: -; CDR3: CASSQDLQGSGNTIYF; DNA: TGTGCCAGCAGCCAAGATTTACAGGGCTCTGGAAACACCATATATTTT
J: TRBJ2-1; V: TRBV11-2; D: TRBD2; length: 16; size: -; CDR3: CASSLPWRGAGNEQFF; DNA: TGTGCCAGCAGCTTACCCTGGCGGGGGGCGGGGAATGAGCAGTTCTTC
J: TRBJ2-2; V: TRBV2; D: TRBD2; length: 14; size: -; CDR3: CASRAGGNTGELFF; DNA: TGTGCCAGCAGGGCGGGGGGAAACACCGGGGAGCTGTTTTTT
J: TRBJ2-7; V: TRBV11-2; D: -; length: 12; size: -; CDR3: CASSLASYEQYF; DNA: TGTGCCAGCAGCTTAGCCAGCTACGAGCAGTACTTC
J: TRBJ1-2; V: TRBV27; D: -; length: 14; size: -; CDR3: CASSLYRTHDGYTF; DNA: TGTGCCAGCAGTTTGTACAGGACACACGATGGCTACACCTTC
J: TRBJ2-7; V: TRBV9; D: TRBD2; length: 16; size: -; CDR3: CASSVARQAGVYEQYF; DNA: TGTGCCAGCAGCGTAGCTCGACAAGCGGGGGTCTACGAGCAGTACTTC
J: TRBJ2-2; V: TRBV5-4; D: -; length: 12; size: -; CDR3: CASRALTGELFF; DNA: TGTGCCAGCAGAGCCCTTACCGGGGAGCTGTTTTTT
J: TRBJ2-5; V: TRBV5-1; D: -; length: 14; size: -; CDR3: CASSLDRPQETQYF; DNA: TGCGCCAGCAGCTTGGACAGGCCCCAAGAGACCCAGTACTTC
J: TRBJ1-4; V: TRBV27; D: TRBD1; length: 15; size: once; CDR3: CASRTGSTANEKLFF; DNA: TGTGCCAGCAGGACAGGGAGTACAGCTAATGAAAAACTGTTTTTT
J: TRBJ1-2; V: TRBV30; D: -; length: 11; size: -; CDR3: CAWPVWCGYTF; DNA: TGTGCCTGGCCAGTATGGTGTGGCTACACCTTC
J: TRBJ2-5; V: TRBV6-8; D: TRBD2; length: 16; size: -; CDR3: CASSYILAGGQETQYF; DNA: TGTGCCAGCAGTTATATTCTAGCGGGGGGCCAAGAGACCCAGTACTTC
J: TRBJ2-1; V: TRBV7-3; D: TRBD2; length: 15; size: -; CDR3: CASSSSGRAGNEQFF; DNA: TGTGCCAGCAGCTCCAGCGGGAGGGCCGGTAATGAGCAGTTCTTC
J: TRBJ2-1; V: TRBV18; D: -; length: 17; size: -; CDR3: CASSPSRTETAYNEQFF; DNA: TGTGCCAGCTCACCAAGTCGGACAGAAACGGCCTACAATGAGCAGTTCTTC
J: TRBJ1-2; V: TRBV4-2; D: TRBD1; length: 17; size: few; CDR3: CASSQDPWTGANYGYTF; DNA: TGTGCCAGCAGCCAAGACCCCTGGACAGGCGCTAACTATGGCTACACCTTC
J: TRBJ2-3; V: TRBV10-3; D: -; length: 14; size: -; CDR3: CAISGYSSTDTQYF; DNA: TGTGCCATCAGTGGGTACAGTAGCACAGATACGCAGTATTTT